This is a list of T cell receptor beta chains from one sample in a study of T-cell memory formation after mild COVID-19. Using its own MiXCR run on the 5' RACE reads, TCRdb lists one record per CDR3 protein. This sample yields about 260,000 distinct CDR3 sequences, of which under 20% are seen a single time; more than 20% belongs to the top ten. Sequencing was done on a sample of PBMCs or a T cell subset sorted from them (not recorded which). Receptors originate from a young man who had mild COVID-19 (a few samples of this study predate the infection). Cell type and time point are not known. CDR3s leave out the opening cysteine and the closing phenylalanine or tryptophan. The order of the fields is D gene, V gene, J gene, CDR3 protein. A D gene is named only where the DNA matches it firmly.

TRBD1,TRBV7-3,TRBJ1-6,ASSLSSGTGGSPLH
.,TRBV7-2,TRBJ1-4,ASSPFLGDEKLF
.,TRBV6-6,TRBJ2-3,ASSYRGYTDTQY
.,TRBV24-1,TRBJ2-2,APEIGRPNTGELF
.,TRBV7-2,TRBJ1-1,ASSSTSWNTEAF
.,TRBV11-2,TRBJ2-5,ASSLVRLSGQETQY
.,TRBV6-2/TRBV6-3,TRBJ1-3,ASSSAFHSGNTIY
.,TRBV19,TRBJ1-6,ASSLFTGTDSPLH
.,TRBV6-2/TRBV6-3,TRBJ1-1,ASSYHGAVRTEAF
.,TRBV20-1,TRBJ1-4,SAPPDGATNEKLF
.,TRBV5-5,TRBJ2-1,ASSLRASDNEQF
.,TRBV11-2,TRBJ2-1,AIRTNLDEQF
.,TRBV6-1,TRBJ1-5,ASSTAGLQPQH
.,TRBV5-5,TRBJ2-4,ASSLFLQQNIQY
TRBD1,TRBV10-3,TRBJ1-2,AIRGTGFTGGYT
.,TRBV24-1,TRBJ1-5,ATSGSGSQPQH
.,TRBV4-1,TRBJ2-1,ASSSIQGSSYNEQF
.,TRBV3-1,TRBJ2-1,ASSPDLGRAYNEQF
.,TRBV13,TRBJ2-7,ASSFSSTGNYEQY
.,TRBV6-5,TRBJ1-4,ASSYSLETNEKLF
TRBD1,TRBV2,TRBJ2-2,ASRGQGGGELF
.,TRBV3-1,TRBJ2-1,ASSLRASGMKF
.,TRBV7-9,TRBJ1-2,ASSVSGLEGYT
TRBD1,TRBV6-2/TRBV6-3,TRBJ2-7,ASSSGTGIYEQY
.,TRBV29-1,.,SVEDYETQY
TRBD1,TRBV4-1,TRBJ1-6,ASSLGTVSPLH
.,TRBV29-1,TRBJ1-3,SVETAGNTIY
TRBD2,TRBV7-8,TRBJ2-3,ASSLGGGSYTQY
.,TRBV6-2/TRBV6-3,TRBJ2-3,ASSRLDTQY
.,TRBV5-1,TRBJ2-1,ASSLAGGVNYNEQF
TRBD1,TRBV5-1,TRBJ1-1,ASRAGTGWTEAF
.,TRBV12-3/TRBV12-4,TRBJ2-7,ASSGNFSYEQY
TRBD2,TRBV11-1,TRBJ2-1,ASSLGVAGGHYNEQF
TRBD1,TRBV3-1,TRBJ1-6,ASSPGTVSYNSPLH
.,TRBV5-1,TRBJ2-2,ASSLGGGPPGELF
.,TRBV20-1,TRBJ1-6,SAEGGFTNSPLH
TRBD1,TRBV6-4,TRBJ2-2,ASSEGQLTGELF
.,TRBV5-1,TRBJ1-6,ASSPSRSYNSPLH
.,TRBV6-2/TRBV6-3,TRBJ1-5,ASINGGASNQPQH
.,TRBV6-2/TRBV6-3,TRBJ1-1,ASSYWFGTTMAGQANTEAF
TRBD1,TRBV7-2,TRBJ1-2,ASSSPGGINGYT
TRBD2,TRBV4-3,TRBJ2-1,ASSPGLAGARSYNEQF
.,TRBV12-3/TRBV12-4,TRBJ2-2,ASSHTTTNTGELF
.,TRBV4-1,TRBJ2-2,ASSQESPLAANTGELF
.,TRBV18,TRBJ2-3,ASSSGLDTQY
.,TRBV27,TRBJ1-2,ASSPTGAVHYGYT
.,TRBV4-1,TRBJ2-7,ASSQGPIGYEQY
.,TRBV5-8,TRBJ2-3,ASSSGTQVEDTQY
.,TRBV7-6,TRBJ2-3,ASSLGAGAAQY
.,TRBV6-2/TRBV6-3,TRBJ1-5,ASSWTVPIGVNSNQPQH
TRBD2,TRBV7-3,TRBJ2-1,ASSLGTSGGYNEQF
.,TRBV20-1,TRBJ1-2,SARWGNYGYT
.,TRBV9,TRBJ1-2,ASSPGQQWGYT
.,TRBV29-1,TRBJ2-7,SVEDRNYEQY
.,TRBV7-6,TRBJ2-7,ASSLALPGEQY